This TCR beta chain was identified in a study of blood T cell repertoires in COVID-19 (dated by TCRdb to about 2020). Regarding the study in general: Samples covering the acute and convalescent phases of COVID-19 were provided by collaborators in the United States, Italy and Spain. The material from the prospective study consisted of cDNA or gDNA derived from T cells, B-cell-depleted T cells, or PBMCs. Deeply sampled blood TCRbeta repertoires from subjects exposed to, actively infected with, or recovered from COVID-19 were included in the dataset. A freely available public database, intended as a resource for researchers studying the immune response to SARS-CoV-2, is where the repertoires were released. The samples were drawn from the first 160 participants of the ongoing ImmuneRACE study and from 1,254 subjects provided by 6 global collaborators. Nearly every sample came with metadata listing a de-identified subject ID, COVID-19 status, age in years and sex. Where available, HLA class I and class II types were obtained from metadata supplied by the sample provider rather than from assay-based typing. What the authors observed across the whole study: The quantity of clinical and demographic metadata differed by source and by participant and was supplied without curation.

Each collaborating institution followed its own protocols to collect whole blood in K2EDTA tubes. For TCRbeta analysis, collaborator samples were shipped as frozen whole blood, as isolated PBMCs, or as DNA extracted from either sample type. This clone has a handful of counts. What antigen it recognizes has not been identified. No base quality values were provided; no much bigger clone lies one nucleotide off. CDR1 is given as SNHLY and CDR2 as FYNNEI, both from the germline V gene. A distance of 11 bases separates the germline ends of V and J, which lose 7 bases and 4 bases respectively. The CDR3 sequence holds 13 residues, the cysteine and phenylalanine included. Kept here is only the CDR3 DNA, which spans 39 bases and is read in frame from base 1. TCRbeta CDR3 regions were amplified from genomic DNA using the immunoSEQ Assay, a bias-controlled multiplex PCR. The authors processed their data as follows. Nucleated cell counts per sample were estimated from amplification of reference gene primers within the assay. Sequence reads were collapsed and filtered to measure the absolute abundance of every unique TCRbeta CDR3 rearrangement. For each sample, productive Simpson clonality was calculated as the square root of Simpson's diversity index across productive rearrangements. The table was pulled from immuneACCESS by TCRdb, which kept in-frame rearrangements only. Such tables lose some clones; where checked, under half of the loss comes from unresolved V genes, and the rest has no known cause. D and trimming come from the DNA, and the V and J calls and clone size come from that table. The sample yields approximately 19,000 clones; about nine tenths were counted once. The ten biggest clones cover about a sixth of the sample.

The V and J segments used are TRBV2 and TRBJ2-1; no D gene call is confident. Sequencing used peripheral blood. The source is a human donor with active COVID-19. The donor label of this sample is uncertain. The nucleotides are TGTGCCAGCAAGTCGGTGCCATACAATGAGCAGTTCTTC. Translated, it gives CASKSVPYNEQFF.